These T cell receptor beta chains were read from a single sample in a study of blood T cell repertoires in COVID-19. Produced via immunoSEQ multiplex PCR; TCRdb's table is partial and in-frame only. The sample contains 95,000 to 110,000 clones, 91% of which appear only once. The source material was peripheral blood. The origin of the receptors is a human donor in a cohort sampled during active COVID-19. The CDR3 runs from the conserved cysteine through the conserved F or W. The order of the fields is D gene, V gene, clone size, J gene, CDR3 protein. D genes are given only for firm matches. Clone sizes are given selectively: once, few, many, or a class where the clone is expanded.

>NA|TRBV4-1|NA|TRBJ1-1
CASSQGSSGLNTEAFF
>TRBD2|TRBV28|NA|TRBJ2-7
CATLLSGRSGEQYF
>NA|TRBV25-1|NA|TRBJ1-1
CASGLPAEAFF
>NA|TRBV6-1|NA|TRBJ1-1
CASSEPQGILAFF
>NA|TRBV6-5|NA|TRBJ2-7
CASSKLEFFEQYF
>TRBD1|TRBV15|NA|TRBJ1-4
CATSGLGTAEKLFF
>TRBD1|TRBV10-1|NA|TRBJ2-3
CASRQGSTDTQYF
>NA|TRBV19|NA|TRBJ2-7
CASSDTTRSSYEQYF
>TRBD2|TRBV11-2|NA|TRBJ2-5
CASSLASGVLETQYF
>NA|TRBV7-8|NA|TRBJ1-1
CASTSLGSTTEAFF
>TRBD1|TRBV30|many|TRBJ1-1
CAWSVTGDTEAFF
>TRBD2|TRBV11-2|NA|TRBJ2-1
CASSFRGRAHNEQFF
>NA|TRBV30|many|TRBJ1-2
CAWSPQGANTF
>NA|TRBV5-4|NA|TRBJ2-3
CASSLDTSTDTQYF
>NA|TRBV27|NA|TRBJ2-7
CASSHRASYEQYF
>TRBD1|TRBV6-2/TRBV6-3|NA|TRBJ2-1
CASSPGIRQGVLYNEQFF
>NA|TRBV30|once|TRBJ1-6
CAFQRTDNSPLHF
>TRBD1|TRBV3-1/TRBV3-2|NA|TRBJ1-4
CASSHRTGGGREKLFF
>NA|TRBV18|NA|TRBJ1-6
CASSPAPGDNSPLHF
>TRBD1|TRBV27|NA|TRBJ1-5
CASRGPGQGSDQPQHF
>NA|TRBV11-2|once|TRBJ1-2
CASSLDRGNYGYTF
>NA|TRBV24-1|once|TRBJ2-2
CATSEAGNTGELFF
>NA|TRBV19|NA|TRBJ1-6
CASSLGAYNSPLHF
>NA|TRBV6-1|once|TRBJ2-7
CASSEGDSSSYEQYF
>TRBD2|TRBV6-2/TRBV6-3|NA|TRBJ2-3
CASSYGSGGADTQYF
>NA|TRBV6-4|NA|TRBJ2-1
CASRGQGNLDEQFF
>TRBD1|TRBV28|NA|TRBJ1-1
CASSLFGTGIRGTEAFF
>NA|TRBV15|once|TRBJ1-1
CATSLLEDTEAFF
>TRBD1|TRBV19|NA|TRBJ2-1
CASRKTGDEQFF
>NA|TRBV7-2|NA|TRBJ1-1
CASSPGPRVAEAFF
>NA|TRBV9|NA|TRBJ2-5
CASSSGLSVETQYF
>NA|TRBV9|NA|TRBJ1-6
CASSVQGRPLHF
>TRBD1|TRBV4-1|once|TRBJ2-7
CASSLGQGDYEQYF
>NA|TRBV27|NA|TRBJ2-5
CASSPRDTSTPSSQETQYF
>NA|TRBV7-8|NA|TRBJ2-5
CASSFGGRLETQYF
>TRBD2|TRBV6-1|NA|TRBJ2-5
CASSEPSGLADVYQETQYF
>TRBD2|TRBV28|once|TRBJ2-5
CASSFPATGGETQYF
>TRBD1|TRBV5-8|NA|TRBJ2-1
CASEEGQGINEQFF
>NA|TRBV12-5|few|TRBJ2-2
CASGSGQYTGELFF
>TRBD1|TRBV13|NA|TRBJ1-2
CASSSPGTGDNYGYTF
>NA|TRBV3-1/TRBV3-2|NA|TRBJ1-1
CASSQRRAAAEAFF
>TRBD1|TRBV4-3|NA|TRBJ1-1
CASSQGTGVNTEAFF
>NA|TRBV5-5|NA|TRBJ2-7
CASSSRGARLGGEYF